The rows below give T cell receptor beta chains drawn from one sample of a study of T-cell memory formation after mild COVID-19. TCRdb re-derived calls from the 5' RACE reads in MiXCR, one entry per CDR3 protein. Of tens of thousands of distinct CDR3 sequences in the sample, around a quarter were seen once. The sample consisted of PBMCs or a T cell subset sorted from them (not recorded which). These receptors came from a young man who had mild COVID-19 (a few samples of this study predate the infection). Cell type and time point are not known. Both conserved end residues are part of each CDR3. A D gene is named only where the DNA matches it firmly. Clone size, where shown, is once, few, many, or a class for clones that have expanded.

size: few
D: TRBD1
V: TRBV7-3
J: TRBJ2-2
DNA: TGTGCCAGCAGCTTTTCCGGGACAGCCACCGGGGAGCTGTTTTTT
CDR3: CASSFSGTATGELFF

size: .
D: TRBD1
V: TRBV19
J: TRBJ2-1
DNA: TGTGCCAGTACCCGGGACAGAGCCTACAATGAGCAGTTCTTC
CDR3: CASTRDRAYNEQFF

size: few
D: .
V: TRBV7-9
J: TRBJ1-1
DNA: TGTGACAGCAGCTTAGCGGGGCGGAGCACTGAAGCTTTCTTT
CDR3: CDSSLAGRSTEAFF

size: .
D: TRBD2
V: TRBV7-2
J: TRBJ2-5
DNA: TGTGCCAGCAGCGACTGGACTAGCGGGGAAGAGACCCAGTACTTC
CDR3: CASSDWTSGEETQYF

size: .
D: .
V: TRBV29-1
J: TRBJ2-1
DNA: TGCAGCGTTATTGACACGAGCTCCTACAATGAGCAGTTCTTC
CDR3: CSVIDTSSYNEQFF

size: .
D: .
V: TRBV7-3
J: TRBJ1-2
DNA: TGTGCCAGCAGCTTAACGGGAACAGGCCCTAATGACTATGGCTACACCTTC
CDR3: CASSLTGTGPNDYGYTF

size: few
D: .
V: TRBV7-2
J: TRBJ2-5
DNA: TGTGCCAGCAGCTCTCTAGGGTATCCAGAGACCCAGTACTTC
CDR3: CASSSLGYPETQYF

size: .
D: TRBD2
V: TRBV5-1
J: TRBJ2-1
DNA: TGCGCCAGCAGCTTTGGACTAGTGGCGGACAATGAGCAGTTCTTC
CDR3: CASSFGLVADNEQFF

size: .
D: .
V: TRBV7-3
J: TRBJ2-3
DNA: TGTGCCAGCAGCTTAACAAAAGATACAGATACGCAGTATTTT
CDR3: CASSLTKDTDTQYF

size: .
D: .
V: TRBV7-9
J: TRBJ2-1
DNA: TGTGCCAGCAGCTCCCCCCCCGTGGGAAGCTCCTACAATGAGCAGTTCTTC
CDR3: CASSSPPVGSSYNEQFF